This T cell receptor beta chain was retrieved from a study of shared clonotypes between healthy human individuals. This CDR3 has 14 amino acids. Trimming left V 4 bases short and J 9 bases short, with 19 bases between. CDR1 is GTSNPN, CDR2 SVGIG, per germline (reference sequence). Some clones are missing from TCRdb's copy, which holds only in-frame ones; the method was immunoSEQ multiplex PCR. The sample carries 900,000 to 1,200,000 clones, approximately 80% recorded once. The donors, healthy adults who were HIV-negative, had experienced no recent acute infections or vaccinations. The origin of this receptor is a young man in good health. Some clones in this sample may be carry-over from other donors' samples. The specimen sequenced was memory CD4+ T cells from PBMCs. Subset of the sample: CD45RA-negative fraction. The chain couples TRBV30 to TRBJ2-1; D possibly corresponds to TRBD2 (6 bases). As DNA, the CDR3 is TGTGCCTGGATTTCTCACCCATCCGGGAGTGAGCAGTTCTTC. Encoded protein: CAWISHPSGSEQFF.